These T cell receptor beta chains were read from a single sample in a study of vaccination and CD4 T cells after COVID-19. These receptors lack a known antigen. TCRdb itself ran the PCR reads through MiXCR, one entry per CDR3 protein. The sample shows about 14,000 distinct CDR3 sequences, approximately 50% of them seen only once. Sequencing was done on a sample of CD4+ T cells from blood, cultured in vitro. Receptor source: a human donor who had recovered from COVID-19. The CDR3 runs from the conserved cysteine through the conserved F or W. The order of the fields is D gene, clone size, V gene, J gene, CDR3 protein, CDR3 DNA. A D gene is named only where the DNA matches it firmly. The size entry is marked missing in some rows and otherwise reads once, few, many or a size class.

NA,few,TRBV27,TRBJ2-4,CASGERVAKNIQYF,TGTGCCAGCGGGGAAAGGGTAGCCAAAAACATTCAGTACTTC
NA,NA,TRBV30,TRBJ2-7,CAWSLVGYEQYF,TGTGCCTGGAGTTTAGTGGGGTACGAGCAGTACTTC
NA,NA,TRBV7-9,TRBJ2-3,CASSLVHGGVEADTQYF,TGTGCCAGCAGCTTAGTTCATGGGGGAGTAGAGGCAGATACGCAGTATTTT
NA,NA,TRBV11-3,TRBJ2-2,CASSSGQWTGELFF,TGTGCCAGCAGCTCAGGACAGTGGACCGGGGAGCTGTTTTTT
TRBD2,NA,TRBV27,TRBJ2-1,CASSSRLAVPYNEQFF,TGTGCCAGCAGTTCAAGACTAGCGGTGCCCTACAATGAGCAGTTCTTC
NA,NA,TRBV24-1,TRBJ2-4,CATSDGGGARDAKNIQYF,TGTGCCACCAGTGATGGGGGTGGGGCCCGGGATGCCAAAAACATTCAGTACTTC
TRBD1,NA,TRBV7-9,TRBJ1-1,CASSLGDRRTEAFF,TGTGCCAGCAGCTTAGGGGACAGGAGGACTGAAGCTTTCTTT
NA,NA,TRBV28,TRBJ2-3,CASSFFGTRERGTQYF,TGTGCCAGCAGTTTCTTCGGGACTCGGGAAAGGGGTACGCAGTATTTT
NA,NA,TRBV6-1,TRBJ2-7,CASRKAGAGYEQYF,TGTGCCAGCAGAAAAGCGGGTGCTGGGTACGAGCAGTACTTC
NA,NA,TRBV20-1,TRBJ1-2,CSARARTALYGYTF,TGCAGTGCCAGAGCCAGGACAGCGTTATATGGCTACACCTTC
TRBD1,NA,TRBV19,TRBJ2-5,CASSYDRGSETQYF,TGTGCCAGTAGCTATGACAGGGGAAGCGAGACCCAGTACTTC
NA,NA,TRBV20-1,TRBJ1-6,CSARDWSINNSPLHF,TGCAGTGCTAGAGATTGGTCTATTAATAATTCACCCCTCCACTTT
TRBD2,NA,TRBV10-3,TRBJ2-5,CAISELAGEVQYF,TGTGCCATCAGTGAGCTAGCGGGAGAGGTCCAGTACTTC
TRBD1,NA,TRBV20-1,TRBJ1-1,CSVLTGGTEAFF,TGCAGTGTGCTGACAGGGGGCACTGAAGCTTTCTTT
NA,NA,TRBV28,TRBJ1-5,CASSLVRGNQPQHF,TGTGCCAGCAGTCTGGTTAGGGGAAATCAGCCCCAGCATTTT
NA,NA,TRBV19,TRBJ1-2,CASSMLDPKGGYTF,TGTGCCAGTAGTATGCTGGACCCGAAGGGCGGCTACACCTTC
NA,once,TRBV28,TRBJ1-3,CASSLSGGGNTIYF,TGTGCCAGCAGTTTAAGTGGCGGCGGAAACACCATATATTTT
NA,NA,TRBV23-1,TRBJ2-2,CASSLWLYKNRGELFF,TGCGCCAGCAGTCTGTGGCTGTACAAGAACCGCGGGGAGCTGTTTTTT
NA,NA,TRBV11-2,TRBJ2-3,CASSFDRENTDTQYF,TGTGCCAGCAGCTTCGACCGGGAGAACACAGATACGCAGTATTTT
NA,NA,TRBV18,TRBJ2-3,CASSSTAASTDTQYF,TGTGCCAGCTCATCGACAGCAGCTAGCACAGATACGCAGTATTTT
NA,NA,TRBV7-8,TRBJ2-7,CASTLGTGDRSYEQYF,TGTGCCAGCACTCTGGGGACCGGGGATCGCTCCTACGAGCAGTACTTC
NA,NA,TRBV11-2,TRBJ1-2,CASSLGGKPHGYTF,TGTGCCAGCAGCTTAGGGGGCAAGCCCCATGGCTACACCTTC
NA,NA,TRBV7-2,TRBJ2-7,CASSLNYYEQYF,TGTGCCAGCAGCTTAAATTACTACGAGCAGTACTTC
NA,few,TRBV20-1,TRBJ1-6,CSAIEAEGPNSPLHF,TGCAGTGCTATAGAGGCGGAGGGGCCAAATTCACCCCTCCACTTT
NA,NA,TRBV10-2,TRBJ2-5,CASSTLRGKETQYF,TGCGCCAGCAGTACCCTTAGGGGGAAAGAGACCCAGTACTTC
NA,few,TRBV20-1,TRBJ2-5,CSGQQETQYF,TGCAGTGGACAACAAGAGACCCAGTACTTC
NA,few,TRBV19,TRBJ2-3,CASSHTDTQYF,TGTGCCAGTAGTCACACAGATACGCAGTATTTT
NA,few,TRBV28,TRBJ2-1,CASRESDNEQFF,TGTGCCAGTCGAGAGAGCGACAATGAGCAGTTCTTC
TRBD1,NA,TRBV20-1,TRBJ1-5,CSAGTGGNQPQHF,TGCAGTGCGGGGACAGGGGGGAATCAGCCCCAGCATTTT
TRBD2,NA,TRBV20-1,TRBJ2-3,CSARLAGGADTQYF,TGCAGTGCCCGACTAGCGGGAGGTGCAGATACGCAGTATTTT
NA,few,TRBV5-1,TRBJ2-5,CASSLVDYYQETQYF,TGCGCCAGCAGCTTGGTTGACTACTACCAAGAGACCCAGTACTTC
NA,NA,TRBV20-1,TRBJ2-3,CSARAPVGIDTQYF,TGCAGTGCTAGAGCCCCCGTTGGGATAGATACGCAGTATTTT
NA,NA,TRBV20-1,TRBJ2-2,CSASEGEAGELFF,TGCAGTGCTAGTGAGGGAGAGGCCGGGGAGCTGTTTTTT
TRBD2,NA,TRBV20-1,TRBJ2-3,CSARGTSGRPRDTQYF,TGCAGTGCTAGGGGGACTAGCGGGAGGCCACGGGATACGCAGTATTTT
NA,few,TRBV6-5,TRBJ1-1,CASSYPGSTEAFF,TGTGCCAGCAGTTACCCGGGGAGCACTGAAGCTTTCTTT
NA,medium-sized,TRBV10-2,TRBJ2-3,CASSDGFTDTQYF,TGCGCCAGCAGTGACGGCTTCACAGATACGCAGTATTTT
NA,few,TRBV7-3,TRBJ2-2,CASSPGGELFF,TGTGCCAGCAGCCCGGGCGGGGAGCTGTTTTTT
NA,once,TRBV12-3/TRBV12-4,TRBJ1-5,CASSLVGFSNQPQHF,TGTGCCAGCAGTTTAGTGGGGTTTAGCAATCAGCCCCAGCATTTT
TRBD1,once,TRBV6-1,TRBJ1-5,CASSESWNRQGNQPQHF,TGTGCCAGCAGTGAATCTTGGAACCGACAGGGAAATCAGCCCCAGCATTTT
TRBD2,NA,TRBV5-4,TRBJ2-1,CASSQTELAREQFF,TGCGCCAGCAGCCAAACCGAACTAGCGCGAGAGCAGTTCTTC
NA,NA,TRBV14,TRBJ1-2,CASSRIRGRDGYTF,TGTGCCAGCAGCCGTATCCGGGGACGGGATGGCTACACCTTC
NA,NA,TRBV11-3,TRBJ2-1,CASSGTDDNEQFF,TGTGCCAGTTCCGGGACTGACGACAATGAGCAGTTCTTC
NA,few,TRBV7-9,TRBJ2-2,CASSLTRGLFF,TGTGCCAGCAGCCTGACACGCGGGCTGTTTTTT
NA,NA,TRBV28,TRBJ2-2,CASSLRGRANTGELFF,TGTGCCAGCAGTTTACGCGGCAGAGCGAACACCGGGGAGCTGTTTTTT
TRBD1,NA,TRBV7-3,TRBJ2-3,CASGTGGTDTQYF,TGTGCCAGCGGAACAGGGGGCACAGATACGCAGTATTTT
TRBD2,NA,TRBV4-1,TRBJ2-7,CASSQPTSGNLYEQYF,TGCGCCAGCAGCCAACCGACTAGCGGGAACCTCTACGAGCAGTACTTC
NA,few,TRBV19,TRBJ2-5,CASSALRGLGETQYF,TGTGCCAGTAGTGCCCTCCGGGGACTGGGAGAGACCCAGTACTTC
NA,NA,TRBV6-1,TRBJ1-2,CASRDYGYTF,TGTGCCAGCAGAGACTATGGCTACACCTTC
TRBD2,NA,TRBV10-3,TRBJ2-7,CAISDSSGRAYEQYF,TGTGCCATCAGTGATTCCAGCGGGAGGGCCTACGAGCAGTACTTC
NA,few,TRBV20-1,TRBJ2-7,CSAPRAQINEQYF,TGCAGTGCCCCTCGGGCACAGATCAACGAGCAGTACTTC
NA,few,TRBV19,TRBJ1-5,CASLRPGNQPQHF,TGTGCCAGTCTTCGGCCCGGCAATCAGCCCCAGCATTTT
TRBD2,NA,TRBV7-2,TRBJ2-2,CASSSGTSGTYTGELFF,TGTGCCAGCAGCTCAGGGACTAGCGGGACATACACCGGGGAGCTGTTTTTT
TRBD2,NA,TRBV19,TRBJ2-2,CASRLAGANTGELFF,TGTGCCAGCCGCTTAGCGGGAGCAAACACCGGGGAGCTGTTTTTT
TRBD1,NA,TRBV6-5,TRBJ1-2,CASSFAGDRANYGYTF,TGTGCCAGCAGTTTCGCCGGGGACAGAGCTAACTATGGCTACACCTTC
TRBD1,few,TRBV2,TRBJ1-5,CASGGQLSNQPQHF,TGTGCCAGCGGGGGACAGCTTAGCAATCAGCCCCAGCATTTT
NA,NA,TRBV7-8,TRBJ2-5,CASSPDLETQYF,TGTGCCAGCAGCCCCGATTTGGAGACCCAGTACTTC
NA,NA,TRBV10-3,TRBJ2-1,CAISESSSSYNEQFF,TGTGCCATCAGTGAGTCGAGCAGTTCTTACAATGAGCAGTTCTTC
NA,few,TRBV20-1,TRBJ1-5,CSAQDSINQPQHF,TGCAGTGCTCAGGACAGCATCAATCAGCCCCAGCATTTT
NA,NA,TRBV5-1,TRBJ2-2,CASSLPQGTGELFF,TGCGCCAGCAGCTTACCGCAGGGAACCGGGGAGCTGTTTTTT
NA,NA,TRBV7-2,TRBJ2-2,CASSSLVRGPVGELFF,TGTGCCAGCAGCTCCCTTGTACGGGGGCCGGTCGGGGAGCTGTTTTTT